What follows is one T cell receptor (beta chain) and its context. Germline V gene lookup returns CDR1 KGHSH and CDR2 LQKENI. This CDR3 has 13 residues. Trimming removed 4 bases from V and 1 base from J; junction bases left unmatched: 0. Libraries were prepared by immunoSEQ multiplex PCR; TCRdb keeps only in-frame clonotypes and omits some of them. Of over 40,000 clones in the sample, 92% were seen once. This record belongs to a study of blood T cell repertoires in COVID-19. About the research overall: Sources were T cells, B-cell-depleted T cells, or PBMCs; the material itself was cDNA or gDNA.

The sequence was collected from a human donor in a cohort sampled during active COVID-19. This chain links TRBV18 with TRBJ1-1; 7 nucleotides align to TRBD1. Material for sequencing was peripheral blood. CDR3 bases: TGTGCCAGCTCACGACAGGGGAACACTGAAGCTTTCTTT. Translating gives CASSRQGNTEAFF.